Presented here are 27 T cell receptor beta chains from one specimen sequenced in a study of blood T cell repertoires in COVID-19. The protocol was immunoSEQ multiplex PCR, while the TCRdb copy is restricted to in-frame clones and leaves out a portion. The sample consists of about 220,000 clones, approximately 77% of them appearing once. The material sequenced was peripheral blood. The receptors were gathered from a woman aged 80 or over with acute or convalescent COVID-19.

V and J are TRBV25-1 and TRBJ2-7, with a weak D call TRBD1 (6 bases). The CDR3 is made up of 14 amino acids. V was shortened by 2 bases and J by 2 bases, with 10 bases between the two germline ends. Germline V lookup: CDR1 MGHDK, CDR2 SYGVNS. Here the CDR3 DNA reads TGTGCCAGCAGTGAAGGTGGACAGACCTACGAGCAGTACTTC. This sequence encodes CASSEGGQTYEQYF.

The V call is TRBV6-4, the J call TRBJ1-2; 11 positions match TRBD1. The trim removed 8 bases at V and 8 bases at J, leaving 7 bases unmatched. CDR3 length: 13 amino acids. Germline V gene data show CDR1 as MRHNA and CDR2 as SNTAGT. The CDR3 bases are TGTGCCAGCGGGGGACAGGGGGTAGGAGGCTACACCTTC. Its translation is CASGGQGVGGYTF.

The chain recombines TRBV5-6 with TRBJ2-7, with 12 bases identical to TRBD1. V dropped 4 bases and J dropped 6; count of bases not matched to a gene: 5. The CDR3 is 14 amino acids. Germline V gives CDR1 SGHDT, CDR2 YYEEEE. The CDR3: CASSPGTGGSEQYF. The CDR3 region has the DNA TGTGCCAGCAGCCCCGGGACAGGGGGCAGCGAGCAGTACTTC.

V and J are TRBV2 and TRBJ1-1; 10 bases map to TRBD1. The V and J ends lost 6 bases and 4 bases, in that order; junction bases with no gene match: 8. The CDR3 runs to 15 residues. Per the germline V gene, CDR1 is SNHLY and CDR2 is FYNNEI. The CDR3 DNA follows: TGTGCCAGCAGGGCCCGACAGGGGGCAGGCACTGAAGCTTTCTTT. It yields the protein CASRARQGAGTEAFF.

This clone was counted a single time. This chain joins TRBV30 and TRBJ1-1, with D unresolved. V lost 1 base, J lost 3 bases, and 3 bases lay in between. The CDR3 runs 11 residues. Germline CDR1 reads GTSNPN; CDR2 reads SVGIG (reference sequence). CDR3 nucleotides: TGTGCCTGGAGTGACTACACTGAAGCTTTCTTT. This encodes CAWSDYTEAFF.

The CDR3 region is CSGTGDYGYTF. CDR3 nucleotide sequence: TGCAGTGGGACAGGGGACTATGGCTACACCTTC. This rearrangement joins TRBV20-1 to TRBJ1-2; TRBD1 matches 9 bases. CDR1 and CDR2 (germline): DFQATT, SNEGSKA (reference sequence). V trimming: 7 bases; J trimming: 3 bases; junction bases outside the gene matches: 0. The CDR3 has 11 amino acids.

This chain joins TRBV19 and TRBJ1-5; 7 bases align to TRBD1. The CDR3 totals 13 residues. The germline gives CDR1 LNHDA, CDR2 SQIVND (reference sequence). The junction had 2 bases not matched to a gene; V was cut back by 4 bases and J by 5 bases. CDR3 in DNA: TGTGCCAGTAGTAGGGACAGCGATCAGCCCCAGCATTTT. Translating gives CASSRDSDQPQHF.

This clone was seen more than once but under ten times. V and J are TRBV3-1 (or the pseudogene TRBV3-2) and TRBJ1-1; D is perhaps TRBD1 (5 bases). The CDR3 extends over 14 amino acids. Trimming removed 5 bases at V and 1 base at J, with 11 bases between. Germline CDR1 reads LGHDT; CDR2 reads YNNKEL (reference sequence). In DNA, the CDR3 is TGTGCCAGCAGCTTCGCCGGGGGGAACACTGAAGCTTTCTTT. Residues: CASSFAGGNTEAFF.

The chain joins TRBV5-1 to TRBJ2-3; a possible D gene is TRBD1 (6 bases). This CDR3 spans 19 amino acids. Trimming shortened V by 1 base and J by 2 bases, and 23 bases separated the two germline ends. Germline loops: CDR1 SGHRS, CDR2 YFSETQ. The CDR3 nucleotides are TGCGCCAGCAGCTTGCAGGGGAAAGCAGGCCGGGCTTTCACAGATACGCAGTATTTT. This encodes CASSLQGKAGRAFTDTQYF.

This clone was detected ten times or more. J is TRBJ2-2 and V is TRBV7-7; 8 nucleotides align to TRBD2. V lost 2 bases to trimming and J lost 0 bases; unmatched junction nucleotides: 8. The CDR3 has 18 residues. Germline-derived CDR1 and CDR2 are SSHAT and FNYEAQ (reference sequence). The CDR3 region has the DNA TGTGCCAGCAGCTTACGGGTAGCGGGGAGGGCGAACACCGGGGAGCTGTTTTTT. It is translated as CASSLRVAGRANTGELFF. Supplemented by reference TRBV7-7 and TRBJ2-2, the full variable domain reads GAGVSQSPRYKVTKRGQDVTLRCDPISSHATLYWYQQALGQGPEFLTYFNYEAQPDKSGLPSDRFSAERPEGSISTLTIQRTEQRDSAMYRCASSLRVAGRANTGELFFGEGSRLTVL.

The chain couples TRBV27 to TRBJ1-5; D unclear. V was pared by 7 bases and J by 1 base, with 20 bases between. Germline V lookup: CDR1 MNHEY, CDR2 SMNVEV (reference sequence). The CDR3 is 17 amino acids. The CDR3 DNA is TGTGCCAGCAAGCGCGGGATTAATCTGAGCAGCAATCAGCCCCAGCATTTT. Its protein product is CASKRGINLSSNQPQHF.

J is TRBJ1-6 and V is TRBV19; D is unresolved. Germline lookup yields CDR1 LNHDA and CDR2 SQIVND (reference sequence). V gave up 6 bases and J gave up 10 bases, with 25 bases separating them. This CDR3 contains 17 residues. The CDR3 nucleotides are TGTGCCAGTAGATCAATCCTAGGAAACTACATGCAGTCACCCCTCCACTTT. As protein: CASRSILGNYMQSPLHF.

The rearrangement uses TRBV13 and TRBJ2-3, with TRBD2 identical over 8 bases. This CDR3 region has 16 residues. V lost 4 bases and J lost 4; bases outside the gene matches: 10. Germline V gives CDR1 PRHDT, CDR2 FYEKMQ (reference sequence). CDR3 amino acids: CASSSGGRGASDTQYF. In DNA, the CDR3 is TGTGCCAGCAGCTCCGGAGGGCGGGGGGCTTCAGATACGCAGTATTTT.

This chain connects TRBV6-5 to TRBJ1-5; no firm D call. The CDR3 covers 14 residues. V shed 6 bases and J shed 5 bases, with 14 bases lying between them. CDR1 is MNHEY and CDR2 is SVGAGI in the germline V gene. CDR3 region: CASSLSPPDQPQHF. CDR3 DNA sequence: TGTGCCAGCAGCCTAAGTCCCCCCGATCAGCCCCAGCATTTT.

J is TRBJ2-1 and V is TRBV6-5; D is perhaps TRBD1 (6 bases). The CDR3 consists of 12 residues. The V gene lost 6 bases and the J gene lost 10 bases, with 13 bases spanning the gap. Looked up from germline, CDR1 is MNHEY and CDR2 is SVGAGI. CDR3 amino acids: CASRTTGPEQFF. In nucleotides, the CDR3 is TGTGCCAGCAGAACTACAGGGCCCGAGCAGTTCTTC.

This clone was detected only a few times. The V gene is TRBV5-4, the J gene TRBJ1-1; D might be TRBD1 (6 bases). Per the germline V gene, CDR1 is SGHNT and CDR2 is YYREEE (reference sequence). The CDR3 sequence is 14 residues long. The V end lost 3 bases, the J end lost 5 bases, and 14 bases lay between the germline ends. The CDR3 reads CASSWVDRGTEAFF. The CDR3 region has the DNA TGTGCCAGCAGCTGGGTGGACAGAGGGACTGAAGCTTTCTTT.

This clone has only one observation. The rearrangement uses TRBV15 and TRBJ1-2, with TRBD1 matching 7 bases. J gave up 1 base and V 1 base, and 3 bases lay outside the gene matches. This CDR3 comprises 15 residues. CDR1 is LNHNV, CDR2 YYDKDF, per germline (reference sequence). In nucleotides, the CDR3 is TGTGCCACCAGCAGAGCGAGACAGGGTAACTATGGCTACACCTTC. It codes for CATSRARQGNYGYTF.

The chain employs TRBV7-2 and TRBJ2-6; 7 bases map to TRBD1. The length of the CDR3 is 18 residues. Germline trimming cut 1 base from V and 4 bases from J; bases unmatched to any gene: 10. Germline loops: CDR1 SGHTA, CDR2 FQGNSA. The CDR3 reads CASSLVLTGNYGANVLTF. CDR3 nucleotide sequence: TGTGCCAGCAGCTTAGTCTTGACAGGGAATTACGGGGCCAACGTCCTGACTTTC.

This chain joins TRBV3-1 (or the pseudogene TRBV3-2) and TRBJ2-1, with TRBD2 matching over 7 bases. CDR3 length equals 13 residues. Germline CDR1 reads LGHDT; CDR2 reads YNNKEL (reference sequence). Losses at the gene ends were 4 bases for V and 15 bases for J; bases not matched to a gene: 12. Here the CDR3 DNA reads TGTGCCAGCAGCCCACTGACTAGCTGGGCATCGTTCTTC. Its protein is CASSPLTSWASFF.

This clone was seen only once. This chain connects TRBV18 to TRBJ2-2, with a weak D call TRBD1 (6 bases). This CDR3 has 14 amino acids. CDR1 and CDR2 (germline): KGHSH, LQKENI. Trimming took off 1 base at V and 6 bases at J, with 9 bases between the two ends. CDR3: CASSPRDISGELFF. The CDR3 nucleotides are TGTGCCAGCTCACCACGGGACATCTCCGGGGAGCTGTTTTTT.

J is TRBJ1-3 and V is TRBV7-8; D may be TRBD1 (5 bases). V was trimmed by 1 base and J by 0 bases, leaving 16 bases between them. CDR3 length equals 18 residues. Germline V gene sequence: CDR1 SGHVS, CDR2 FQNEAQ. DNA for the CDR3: TGTGCCAGCAGCTTAGTAGTGGGTCAGGGATACTCTGGAAACACCATATATTTT. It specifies CASSLVVGQGYSGNTIYF.

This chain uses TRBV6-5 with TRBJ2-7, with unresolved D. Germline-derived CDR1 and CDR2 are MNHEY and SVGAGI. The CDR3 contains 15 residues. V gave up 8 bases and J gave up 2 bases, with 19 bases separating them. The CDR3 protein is CASVQTRGIPYEQYF. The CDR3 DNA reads TGTGCCAGCGTCCAAACACGAGGAATCCCCTACGAGCAGTACTTC.

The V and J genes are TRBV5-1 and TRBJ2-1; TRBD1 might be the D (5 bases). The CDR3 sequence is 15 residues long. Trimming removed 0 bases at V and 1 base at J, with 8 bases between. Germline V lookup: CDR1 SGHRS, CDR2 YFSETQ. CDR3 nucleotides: TGCGCCAGCAGCTTGGATGCAGGGTCCTACAATGAGCAGTTCTTC. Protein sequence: CASSLDAGSYNEQFF.

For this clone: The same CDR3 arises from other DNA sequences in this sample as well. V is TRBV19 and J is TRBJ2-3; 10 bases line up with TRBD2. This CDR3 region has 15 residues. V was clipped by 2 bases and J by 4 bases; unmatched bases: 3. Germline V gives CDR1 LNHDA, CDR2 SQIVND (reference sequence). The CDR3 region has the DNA TGTGCCAGTAGTATACTAGCGGGGGCATCAGATACGCAGTATTTT. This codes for CASSILAGASDTQYF.

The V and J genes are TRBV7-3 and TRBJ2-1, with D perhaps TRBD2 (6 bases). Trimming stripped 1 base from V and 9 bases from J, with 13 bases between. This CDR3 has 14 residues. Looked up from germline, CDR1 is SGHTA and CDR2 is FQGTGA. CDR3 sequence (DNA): TGTGCCAGCAGCTTAAATGCGGGGCGGAGTGAGCAGTTCTTC. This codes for CASSLNAGRSEQFF.

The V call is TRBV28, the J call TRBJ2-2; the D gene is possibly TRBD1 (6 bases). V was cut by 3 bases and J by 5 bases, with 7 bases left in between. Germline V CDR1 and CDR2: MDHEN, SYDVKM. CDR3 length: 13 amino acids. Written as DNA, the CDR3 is TGTGCCAGCAGTTTTGACAGGACCGGGGAGCTGTTTTTT. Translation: CASSFDRTGELFF. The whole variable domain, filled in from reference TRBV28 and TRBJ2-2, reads DVKVTQSSRYLVKRTGEKVFLECVQDMDHENMFWYRQDPGLGLRLIYFSYDVKMKEKGDIPEGYSVSREKKERFSLILESASTNQTSMYLCASSFDRTGELFFGEGSRLTVL.

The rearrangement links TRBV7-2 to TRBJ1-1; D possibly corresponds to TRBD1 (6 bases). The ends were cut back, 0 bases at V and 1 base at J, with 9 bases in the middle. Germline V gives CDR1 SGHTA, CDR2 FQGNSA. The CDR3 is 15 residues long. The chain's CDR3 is CASSLAQGKNTEAFF. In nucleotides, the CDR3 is TGTGCCAGCAGCTTAGCACAGGGCAAGAACACTGAAGCTTTCTTT. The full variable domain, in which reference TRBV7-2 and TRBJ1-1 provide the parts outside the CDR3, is GAGVSQSPSNKVTEKGKDVELRCDPISGHTALYWYRQSLGQGLEFLIYFQGNSAPDKSGLPSDRFSAERTGGSVSTLTIQRTQQEDSAVYLCASSLAQGKNTEAFFGQGTRLTVV.